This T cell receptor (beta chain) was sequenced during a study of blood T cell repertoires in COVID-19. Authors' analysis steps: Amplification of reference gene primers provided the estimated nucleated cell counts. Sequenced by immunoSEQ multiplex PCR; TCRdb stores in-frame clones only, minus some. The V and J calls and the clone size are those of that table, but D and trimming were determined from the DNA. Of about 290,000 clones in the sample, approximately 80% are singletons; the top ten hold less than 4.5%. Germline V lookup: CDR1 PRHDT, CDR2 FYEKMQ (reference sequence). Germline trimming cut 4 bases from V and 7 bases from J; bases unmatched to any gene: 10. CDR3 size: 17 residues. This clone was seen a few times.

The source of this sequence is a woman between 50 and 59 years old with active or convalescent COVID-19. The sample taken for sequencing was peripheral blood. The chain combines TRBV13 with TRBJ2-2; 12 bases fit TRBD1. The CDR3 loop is CASSSPGQGASGGELFF. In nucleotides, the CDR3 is TGTGCCAGCAGCTCCCCGGGACAGGGGGCTTCGGGCGGGGAGCTGTTTTTT.